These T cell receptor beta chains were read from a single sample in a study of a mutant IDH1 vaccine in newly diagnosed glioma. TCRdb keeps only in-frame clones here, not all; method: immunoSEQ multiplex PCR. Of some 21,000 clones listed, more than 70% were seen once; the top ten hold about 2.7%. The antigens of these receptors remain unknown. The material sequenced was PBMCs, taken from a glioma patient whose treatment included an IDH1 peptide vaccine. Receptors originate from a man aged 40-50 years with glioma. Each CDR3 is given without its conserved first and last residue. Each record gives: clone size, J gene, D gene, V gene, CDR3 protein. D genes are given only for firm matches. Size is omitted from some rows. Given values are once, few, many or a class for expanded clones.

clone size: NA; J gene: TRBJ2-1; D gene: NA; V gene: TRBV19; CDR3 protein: ASSPLMDEQF
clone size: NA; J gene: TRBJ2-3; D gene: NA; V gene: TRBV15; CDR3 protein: ATSGTDTQY
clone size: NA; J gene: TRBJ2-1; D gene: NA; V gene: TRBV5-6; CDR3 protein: ASSRTVNEQF
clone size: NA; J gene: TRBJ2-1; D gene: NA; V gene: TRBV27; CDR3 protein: ASSLWGVAFSEQF
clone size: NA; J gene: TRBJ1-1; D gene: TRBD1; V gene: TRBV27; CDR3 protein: ASNPRQGVNTEAF
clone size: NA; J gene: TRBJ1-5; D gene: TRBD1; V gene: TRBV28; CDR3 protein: ASWDRKNQPQH
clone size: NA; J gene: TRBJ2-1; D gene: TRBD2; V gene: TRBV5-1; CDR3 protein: ASTLTTRGRALVGEQF
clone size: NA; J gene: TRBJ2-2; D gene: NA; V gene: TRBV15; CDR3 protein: ATSRAATGELF
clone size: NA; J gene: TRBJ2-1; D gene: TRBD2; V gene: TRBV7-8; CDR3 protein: ASSLTSGSSEQF
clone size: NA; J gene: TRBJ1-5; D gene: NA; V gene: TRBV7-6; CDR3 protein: ASSSGVDQPQH
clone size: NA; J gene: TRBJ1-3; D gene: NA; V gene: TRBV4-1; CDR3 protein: ASALGGGRNTIY
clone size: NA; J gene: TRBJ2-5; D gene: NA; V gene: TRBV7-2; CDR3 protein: ASSLGTNSETQY
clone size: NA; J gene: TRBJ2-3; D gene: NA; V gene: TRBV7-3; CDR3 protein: ASSPVLYSLGTDTQY
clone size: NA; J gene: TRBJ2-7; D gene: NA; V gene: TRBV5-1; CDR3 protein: ASSWGASGYEQY
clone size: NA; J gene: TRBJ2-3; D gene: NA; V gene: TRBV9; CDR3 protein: ASSALVSTDTQY
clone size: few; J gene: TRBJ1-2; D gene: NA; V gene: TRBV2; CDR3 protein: ASSEAETYGYT
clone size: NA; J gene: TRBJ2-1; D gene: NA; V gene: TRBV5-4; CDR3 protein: ASSIENEQF
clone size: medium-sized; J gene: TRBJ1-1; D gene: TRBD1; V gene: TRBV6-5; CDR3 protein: ASSQTGNMNTEAF
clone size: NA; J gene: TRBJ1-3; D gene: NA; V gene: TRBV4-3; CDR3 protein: ASSPRIQPSGNTIY
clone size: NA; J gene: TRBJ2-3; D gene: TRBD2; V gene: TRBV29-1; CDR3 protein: SVRPPTSARTDTQY
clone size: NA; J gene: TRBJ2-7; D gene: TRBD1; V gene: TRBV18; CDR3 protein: ASSPRDRFYEQY
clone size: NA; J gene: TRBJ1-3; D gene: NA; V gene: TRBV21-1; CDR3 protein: ASSKGASSGNTIY
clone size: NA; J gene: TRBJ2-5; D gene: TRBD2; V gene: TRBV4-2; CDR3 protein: ASSLGYGSGSQETQY
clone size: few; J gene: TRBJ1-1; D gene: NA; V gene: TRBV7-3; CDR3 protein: ASSLSPQGRIRNTEAF
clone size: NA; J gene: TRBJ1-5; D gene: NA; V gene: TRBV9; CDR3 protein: ASSPRGDSNQPQH
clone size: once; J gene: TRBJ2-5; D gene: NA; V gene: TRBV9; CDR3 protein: ASSGNILGAYETQY
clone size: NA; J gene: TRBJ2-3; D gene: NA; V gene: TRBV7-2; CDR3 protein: ASSLRQSTDTQY
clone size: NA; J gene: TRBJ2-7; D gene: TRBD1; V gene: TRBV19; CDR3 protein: ASSPGTGGYEQY
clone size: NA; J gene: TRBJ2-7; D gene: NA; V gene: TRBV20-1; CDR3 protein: SAHQGNEQY
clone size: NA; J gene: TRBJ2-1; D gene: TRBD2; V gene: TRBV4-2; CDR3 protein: ASSQDQLAGVDNEQF
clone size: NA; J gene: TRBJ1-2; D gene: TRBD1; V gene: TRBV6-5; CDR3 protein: ASSYSWDSNYGYT
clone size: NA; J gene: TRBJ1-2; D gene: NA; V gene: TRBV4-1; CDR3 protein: ASSQAGGGKANYGYT
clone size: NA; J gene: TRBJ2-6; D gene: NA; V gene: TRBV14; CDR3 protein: ASSQEGGTGANVLT
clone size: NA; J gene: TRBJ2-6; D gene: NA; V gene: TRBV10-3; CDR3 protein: AIGLGLGMGESGANVLT
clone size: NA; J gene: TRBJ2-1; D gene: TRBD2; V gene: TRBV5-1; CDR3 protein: ASSLVSGRDEQF
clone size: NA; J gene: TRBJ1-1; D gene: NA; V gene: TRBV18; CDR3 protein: ASSRVRNTEAF
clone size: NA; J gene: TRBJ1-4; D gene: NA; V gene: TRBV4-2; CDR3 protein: ASSQGDTNEKLF
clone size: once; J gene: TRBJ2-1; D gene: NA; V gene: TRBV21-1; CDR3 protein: ASSKVAGGLDEQF
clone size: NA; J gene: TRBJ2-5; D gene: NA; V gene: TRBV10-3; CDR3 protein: AISVQAEETQY
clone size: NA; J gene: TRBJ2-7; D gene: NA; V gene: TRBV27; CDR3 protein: ASSLGPNYEQY
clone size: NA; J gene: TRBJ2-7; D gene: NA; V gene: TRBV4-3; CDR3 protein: ASSEADIPTGEQY
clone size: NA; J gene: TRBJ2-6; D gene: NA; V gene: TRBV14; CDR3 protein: ASSQQYSGANVLT
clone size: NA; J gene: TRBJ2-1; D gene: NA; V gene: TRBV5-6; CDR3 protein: ASSLALVEPESYNEQF
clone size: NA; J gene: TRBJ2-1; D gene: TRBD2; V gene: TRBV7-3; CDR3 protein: ASSLGLAGGSNEQF
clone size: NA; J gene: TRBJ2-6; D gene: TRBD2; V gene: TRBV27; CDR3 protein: ASSLFAGDNVLT